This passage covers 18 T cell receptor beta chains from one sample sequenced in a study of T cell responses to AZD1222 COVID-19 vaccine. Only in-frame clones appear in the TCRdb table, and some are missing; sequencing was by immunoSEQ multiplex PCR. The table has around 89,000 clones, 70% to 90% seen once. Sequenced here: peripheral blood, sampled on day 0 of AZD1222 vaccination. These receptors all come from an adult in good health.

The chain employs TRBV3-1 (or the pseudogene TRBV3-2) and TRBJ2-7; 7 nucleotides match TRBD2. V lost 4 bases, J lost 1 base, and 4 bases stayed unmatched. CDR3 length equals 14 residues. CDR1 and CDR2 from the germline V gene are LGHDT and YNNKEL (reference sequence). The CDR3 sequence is CASSPGLDSYEQYF. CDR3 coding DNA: TGTGCCAGCAGCCCCGGACTAGATTCCTACGAGCAGTACTTC.

The CDR3 protein is CASGRTGNSNQPQHF. CDR3 bases: TGTGCCAGCGGACGGACAGGGAATAGCAATCAGCCCCAGCATTTT. The chain recombines TRBV2 with TRBJ1-5, with 8 nucleotides matching TRBD1. V lost 8 bases to trimming and J lost 0 bases; unmatched junction nucleotides: 6. This CDR3 comprises 15 residues. Germline V CDR1 and CDR2: SNHLY, FYNNEI.

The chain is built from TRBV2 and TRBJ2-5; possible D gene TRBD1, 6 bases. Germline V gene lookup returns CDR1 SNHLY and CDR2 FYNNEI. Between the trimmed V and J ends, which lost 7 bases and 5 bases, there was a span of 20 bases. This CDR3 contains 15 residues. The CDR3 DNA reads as TGTGCCAGCATCCCCCGGGACACCGTCTGGGAGACCCAGTACTTC. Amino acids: CASIPRDTVWETQYF. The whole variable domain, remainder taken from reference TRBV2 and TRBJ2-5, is EPEVTQTPSHQVTQMGQEVILRCVPISNHLYFYWYRQILGQKVEFLVSFYNNEISEKSEIFDDQFSVERPDGSNFTLKIRSTKLEDSAMYFCASIPRDTVWETQYFGPGTRLLVL.

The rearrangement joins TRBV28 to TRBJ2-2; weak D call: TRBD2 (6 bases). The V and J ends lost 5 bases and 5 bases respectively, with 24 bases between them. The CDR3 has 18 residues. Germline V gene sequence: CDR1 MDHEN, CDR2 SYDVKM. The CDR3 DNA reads TGTGCCAGCAGTCCCCCCGTAACGGGAGATCCCCGGACCGGGGAGCTGTTTTTT. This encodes CASSPPVTGDPRTGELFF.

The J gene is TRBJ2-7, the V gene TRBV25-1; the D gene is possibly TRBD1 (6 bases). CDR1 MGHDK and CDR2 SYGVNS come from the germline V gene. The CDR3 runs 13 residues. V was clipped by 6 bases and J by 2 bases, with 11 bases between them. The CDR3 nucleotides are TGTGCCAGCAGCCCGGGACACCCCTACGAGCAGTACTTC. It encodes CASSPGHPYEQYF.

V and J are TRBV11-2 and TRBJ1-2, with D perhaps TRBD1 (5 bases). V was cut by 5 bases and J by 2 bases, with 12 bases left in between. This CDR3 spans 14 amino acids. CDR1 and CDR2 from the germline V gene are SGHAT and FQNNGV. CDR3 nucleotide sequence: TGTGCCAGCAGCCATGCAGGGTCCAACTATGGCTACACCTTC. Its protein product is CASSHAGSNYGYTF.

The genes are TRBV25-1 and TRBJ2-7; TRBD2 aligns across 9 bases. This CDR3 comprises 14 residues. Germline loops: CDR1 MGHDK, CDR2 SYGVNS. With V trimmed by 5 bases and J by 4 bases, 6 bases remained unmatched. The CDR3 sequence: CASSPAGGPYEQYF. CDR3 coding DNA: TGTGCCAGCAGTCCGGCGGGAGGGCCATACGAGCAGTACTTC.

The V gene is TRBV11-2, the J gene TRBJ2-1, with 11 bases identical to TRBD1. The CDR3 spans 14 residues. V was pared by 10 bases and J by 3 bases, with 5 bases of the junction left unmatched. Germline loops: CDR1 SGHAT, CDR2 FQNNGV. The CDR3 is CATHGTGGYNEQFF. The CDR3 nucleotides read TGTGCCACCCACGGGACAGGGGGCTACAATGAGCAGTTCTTC.

CDR3 sequence reads: CASSLTGVYNEQFF. The CDR3 DNA reads as TGTGCCAGCAGCTTGACAGGGGTCTACAATGAGCAGTTCTTC. This chain joins TRBV5-5 and TRBJ2-1; 7 bases align to TRBD1. CDR3 length: 14 amino acids. Germline V CDR1 and CDR2: SGHKS, YYEKEE (reference sequence). Trimming at V came to 1 base and at J to 3 bases, leaving 1 base not matched to a gene.

The CDR3 loop reads CASSLWRGWYTF. The DNA for the CDR3 is TGTGCCAGCAGCTTATGGAGAGGATGGTACACCTTC. The chain has TRBV12-3 or TRBV12-4 and TRBJ1-2; D is ambiguous. V gave up 6 bases and J gave up 11 bases, with 16 bases separating them. The CDR3 extends over 12 amino acids.

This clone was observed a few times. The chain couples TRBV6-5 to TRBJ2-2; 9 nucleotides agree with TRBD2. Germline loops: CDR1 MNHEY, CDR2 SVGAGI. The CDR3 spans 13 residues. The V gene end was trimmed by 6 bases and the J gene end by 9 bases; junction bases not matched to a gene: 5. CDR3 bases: TGTGCCAGCAGGATTAGCGGGGGCAGGGAGCTGTTTTTT. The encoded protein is CASRISGGRELFF.

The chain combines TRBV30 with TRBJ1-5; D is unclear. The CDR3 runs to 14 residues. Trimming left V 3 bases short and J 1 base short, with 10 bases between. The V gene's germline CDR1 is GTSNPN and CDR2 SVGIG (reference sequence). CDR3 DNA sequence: TGTGCCTGGAGGGCCCTGGGGAGCAATCAGCCCCAGCATTTT. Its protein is CAWRALGSNQPQHF.

The CDR3 bases are TGTGCCAGCAGGCTCCAACTAGTCCCCCAAGAGACCCAGTACTTC. Translation gives CASRLQLVPQETQYF. The chain is built from TRBV7-2 and TRBJ2-5, with D maybe TRBD2 (5 bases). The germline gives CDR1 SGHTA, CDR2 FQGNSA. V lost 6 bases to trimming and J lost 1 base, with 15 bases between them. The CDR3 totals 15 residues.

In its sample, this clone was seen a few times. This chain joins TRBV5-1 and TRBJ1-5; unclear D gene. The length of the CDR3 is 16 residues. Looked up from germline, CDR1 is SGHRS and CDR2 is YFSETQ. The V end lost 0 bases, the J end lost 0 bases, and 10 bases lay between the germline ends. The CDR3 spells CASSLEPAHSNQPQHF. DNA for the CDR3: TGCGCCAGCAGCTTGGAACCAGCCCATAGCAATCAGCCCCAGCATTTT. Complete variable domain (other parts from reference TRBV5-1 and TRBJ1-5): KAGVTQTPRYLIKTRGQQVTLSCSPISGHRSVSWYQQTPGQGLQFLFEYFSETQRNKGNFPGRFSGRQFSNSRSEMNVSTLELGDSALYLCASSLEPAHSNQPQHFGDGTRLSIL.

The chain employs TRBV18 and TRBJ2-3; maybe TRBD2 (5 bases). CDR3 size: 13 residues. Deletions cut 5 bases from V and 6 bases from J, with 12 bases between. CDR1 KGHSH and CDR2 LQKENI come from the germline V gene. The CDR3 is CASSTVLVDTQYF. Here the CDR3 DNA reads TGTGCCAGCTCAACTGTACTAGTGGATACGCAGTATTTT.

CDR3: CASSLVQGAYSGNTIYF. The DNA for the CDR3 is TGTGCCAGCTCACTTGTACAGGGGGCTTACTCTGGAAACACCATATATTTT. The chain carries TRBV18 and TRBJ1-3; TRBD1 matches at 9 bases. The trim removed 4 bases at V and 0 bases at J, leaving 7 bases unmatched. This CDR3 is built from 17 residues. Germline V gene data show CDR1 as KGHSH and CDR2 as LQKENI.

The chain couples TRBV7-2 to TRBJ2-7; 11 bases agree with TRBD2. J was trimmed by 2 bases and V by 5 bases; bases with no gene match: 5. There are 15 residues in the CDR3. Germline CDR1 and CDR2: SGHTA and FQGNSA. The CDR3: CASSISGRAPYEQYF. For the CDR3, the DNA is TGTGCCAGCAGCATTAGCGGGAGGGCCCCCTACGAGCAGTACTTC.

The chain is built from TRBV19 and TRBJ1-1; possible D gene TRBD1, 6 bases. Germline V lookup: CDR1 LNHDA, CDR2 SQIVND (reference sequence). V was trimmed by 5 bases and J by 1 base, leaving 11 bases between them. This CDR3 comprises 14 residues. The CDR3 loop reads CASSPQQGNTEAFF. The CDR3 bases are TGTGCCAGTAGTCCGCAACAGGGGAACACTGAAGCTTTCTTT. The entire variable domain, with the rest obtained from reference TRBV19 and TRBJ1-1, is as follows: DGGITQSPKYLFRKEGQNVTLSCEQNLNHDAMYWYRQDPGQGLRLIYYSQIVNDFQKGDIAEGYSVSREKKESFPLTVTSAQKNPTAFYLCASSPQQGNTEAFFGQGTRLTVV.